In its sample, the clone carrying this TCR beta chain was seen once. The CDR3 spans 15 residues. Trimming at V came to 1 base and at J to 3 bases, leaving 3 bases not matched to a gene. Germline V gene lookup returns CDR1 SGHRS and CDR2 YFSETQ. This record comes from a study of blood T cell repertoires in COVID-19. Study context: Collection of acute and convalescent COVID-19 samples took place in the United States, Italy and Spain.

Libraries were prepared by immunoSEQ multiplex PCR; TCRdb keeps only in-frame clonotypes and omits some of them. The data contain 230,000 or so clones, about 87% of them seen just once; the ten biggest clones take up just over 2.5%. Everyone who took part was about 18 to 90 years old, and they came from 20 to 25 US areas. Specimen: PBMCs or T cells enriched from blood (not recorded which). This chain connects TRBV5-1 to TRBJ2-2; TRBD2 aligns across 7 bases. The TCR originated in a woman younger than 45 who had recovered from COVID-19. The CDR3, as DNA: TGCGCCAGCAGCTTGTTGGCGGGGGACACCGGGGAGCTGTTTTTT. Amino acid sequence: CASSLLAGDTGELFF. The full variable domain, rest sourced from reference TRBV5-1 and TRBJ2-2, is KAGVTQTPRYLIKTRGQQVTLSCSPISGHRSVSWYQQTPGQGLQFLFEYFSETQRNKGNFPGRFSGRQFSNSRSEMNVSTLELGDSALYLCASSLLAGDTGELFFGEGSRLTVL.